This is a list of T cell receptor beta chains from one sample in a study of cytomegalovirus exposure and HLA in healthy donors. TCRdb's copy holds only in-frame clones and misses some; the assay was immunoSEQ multiplex PCR. The data hold more than 85,000 clones, with roughly 79% observed a single time. Sequenced: PBMCs. These receptors were taken from a woman in her forties or fifties in good health and CMV-seropositive. Each CDR3 is given with its conserved first and last residue. A D gene is named only where the DNA matches it firmly. Only some rows state a clone size, as once, few, many or a class for expanded clones.

cdr3_nt,cdr3_aa,clone_size,d_call,j_call,v_call
TGTGCCAGCAGTAGGCTAGCGGGGCCCACAGATACGCAGTATTTT,CASSRLAGPTDTQYF,NA,TRBD2,TRBJ2-3,TRBV27
TGTGCCAGCAGCCCCCAGCCGGGACAGGGCCATACGCAGTATTTT,CASSPQPGQGHTQYF,NA,TRBD1,TRBJ2-3,TRBV7-3
TGTGCCAGCTCCCCAAACCGCCGGGGTAGCGGGGACGAGCAGTACTTC,CASSPNRRGSGDEQYF,few,TRBD2,TRBJ2-7,TRBV18
TGTGCCAGCAGCTTGGCCCGGGCCGTTACGCGGGTGGTTGAAGCTTTCTTT,CASSLARAVTRVVEAFF,once,NA,TRBJ1-1,TRBV5-5
TGCAGCGTCGTAGGGACTAGCGGCTACAATGAGCAGTTCTTC,CSVVGTSGYNEQFF,few,TRBD2,TRBJ2-1,TRBV29-1
TGTGCCAGCAGTTTATTAGTATATAGACTAGGGGGCGGTACTGAAGCTTTCTTT,CASSLLVYRLGGGTEAFF,NA,TRBD1,TRBJ1-1,TRBV27
TGTGCCAGCAGCTCACTAGCGGGGGGGACAGATACGCAGTATTTT,CASSSLAGGTDTQYF,NA,TRBD2,TRBJ2-3,TRBV7-3
TGTGCCAGTAGTCTCGGGGGAGGGAGGAACAAAAACATTCAGTACTTC,CASSLGGGRNKNIQYF,NA,TRBD2,TRBJ2-4,TRBV19
TGTGCCAGCAGTAACTCCGGGACAGGAGAGCAGTACTTC,CASSNSGTGEQYF,NA,TRBD1,TRBJ2-7,TRBV6-1
TGCGCCAGCAGCTCGGACAGGGAATCTTCACCCCTCCACTTT,CASSSDRESSPLHF,once,TRBD1,TRBJ1-6,TRBV5-1
TGTGCCAGCAGCGTACCCCCAGGGTACCAGCCCCAGCATTTT,CASSVPPGYQPQHF,NA,NA,TRBJ1-5,TRBV9
TGTGCCAGCAGCCCGCGGGGACTAGCGGGAATAACGGGCTACGAGCAGTACTTC,CASSPRGLAGITGYEQYF,NA,TRBD2,TRBJ2-7,TRBV13
TGTGCCAGTACCCTGGACGGGATGAACACTGAAGCTTTCTTT,CASTLDGMNTEAFF,few,NA,TRBJ1-1,TRBV19
TGTGCCAGCAGCTTGGCTAGGTACGAGCAGTACTTC,CASSLARYEQYF,NA,NA,TRBJ2-7,TRBV5-6
TGTGCCAGTAGTATAGTTGGGCGGGGATCCGGGGCCAACGTCCTGACTTTC,CASSIVGRGSGANVLTF,NA,NA,TRBJ2-6,TRBV19
TGTGCCAGCAATTTGGCGGGAGTAGGAACAGATACGCAGTATTTT,CASNLAGVGTDTQYF,NA,TRBD2,TRBJ2-3,TRBV11-2
TGTGCCAGCAAAATAGGACAGGGAGGATACGGGGAGCTGTTTTTT,CASKIGQGGYGELFF,NA,TRBD1,TRBJ2-2,TRBV2
TGTGCCAGCAGCGTCCGAGCGACTTTCACAGATACGCAGTATTTT,CASSVRATFTDTQYF,NA,NA,TRBJ2-3,TRBV9
TGTTCCAGCAGCAGGGACAGCTATGGCTACACCTTC,CSSSRDSYGYTF,NA,TRBD1,TRBJ1-2,TRBV7-9
TGTGCCACCAGCCTCCGACTAGCAGCCAGTAATGAGCAGTTCTTC,CATSLRLAASNEQFF,NA,TRBD2,TRBJ2-1,TRBV15
TGTGCCAGCAGCTTACCACCGACAGGAAAAAGTTACGGCTACACCTTC,CASSLPPTGKSYGYTF,NA,NA,TRBJ1-2,TRBV7-9
TGTGCCAGCAGCCTTATGGGCGCGAACACCGGGGAGCTGTTTTTT,CASSLMGANTGELFF,NA,NA,TRBJ2-2,TRBV9
TGTGCCAGCAGCGTCTTAGCTAACTATGGCTACACCTTC,CASSVLANYGYTF,NA,NA,TRBJ1-2,TRBV5-4
TGCGCCAGCAGCTCTGACTCCTCCTACAATGAGCAGTTCTTC,CASSSDSSYNEQFF,once,NA,TRBJ2-1,TRBV5-1
TGTGCCAGCAGTCCCGAGGGTACTGAAGCTTTCTTT,CASSPEGTEAFF,NA,NA,TRBJ1-1,TRBV6-5
TGTGCCAGCAGCCGTCCCCGGGCGGGATACAATGAGCAGTTCTTC,CASSRPRAGYNEQFF,NA,NA,TRBJ2-1,TRBV7-9
TGTGCCAGCGGTCGGGAGGCCTATGGCTACACCTTC,CASGREAYGYTF,NA,NA,TRBJ1-2,TRBV6-1
TGCGCCAGCAGCCTTACGACCGGGAACTATGGCTACACCTTC,CASSLTTGNYGYTF,NA,NA,TRBJ1-2,TRBV4-3
TGTGCCAGCTCACCGGGGACAGGGGAATTGGGGGCCAACGTCCTGACTTTC,CASSPGTGELGANVLTF,NA,TRBD1,TRBJ2-6,TRBV18
TGTGCCAGCAGCTTCCTAGCGGGAGGTGCAGATACGCAGTATTTT,CASSFLAGGADTQYF,NA,TRBD2,TRBJ2-3,TRBV7-2
TGTGCCAGCAGTGAAACACCGGGACAGCAATACGAGCAGTACTTC,CASSETPGQQYEQYF,NA,TRBD1,TRBJ2-7,TRBV6-1
TGTGCCACCTTCCACTATGGCTACACCTTC,CATFHYGYTF,few,NA,TRBJ1-2,TRBV19
TGTGCCAGCAGCTTAGCCTGGACAGGGGGCGACGAGCAGTACTTC,CASSLAWTGGDEQYF,once,TRBD1,TRBJ2-7,TRBV7-2
TGTGCCAGCAGCCTGCGGCTAGCGGGAGGGTATCAGTTCTTC,CASSLRLAGGYQFF,NA,TRBD2,TRBJ2-1,TRBV5-5
TGTGCCAGCAAACCCATGGGACAGGGGGGGAACTATGGCTACACCTTC,CASKPMGQGGNYGYTF,NA,TRBD1,TRBJ1-2,TRBV25-1
TGTTCCAGCAGCGGGTTGGGACAGGGGGCCCTCCACGAGCAGTACTTC,CSSSGLGQGALHEQYF,NA,TRBD1,TRBJ2-7,TRBV7-9
TGTGCCAGCAGCGTAGCACAGGGTGGTTACAATGAGCAGTTCTTC,CASSVAQGGYNEQFF,once,NA,TRBJ2-1,TRBV9
TGTGCCAGCAGCCAACAGGGCTGGAATGAGCAGTTCTTC,CASSQQGWNEQFF,few,NA,TRBJ2-1,TRBV4-2
TGCGCCAGCAGCTTGGAGGGACAGGGTGTCAATGAGCAGTTCTTC,CASSLEGQGVNEQFF,NA,TRBD1,TRBJ2-1,TRBV5-1
TGTGCCAGCAGTCGCGTACAGGGCGAAAAACTGTTTTTT,CASSRVQGEKLFF,NA,NA,TRBJ1-4,TRBV2
TGTGCCACCAGCAGAGAGTTCGGACAGAGACGGAATGAGCAGTTCTTC,CATSREFGQRRNEQFF,once,NA,TRBJ2-1,TRBV15
TGTGCCAGCTCACGACGCACTAGCGGTCAAGAGACCCAGTACTTC,CASSRRTSGQETQYF,once,TRBD2,TRBJ2-5,TRBV18
TGTGCCACCTCGGGAGGGGGTATCTACGAGCAGTACTTC,CATSGGGIYEQYF,NA,TRBD2,TRBJ2-7,TRBV15
TGTGCCAGCAGCTTAGGCGGGTCCTTTAAAGGAGAGACCCAGTACTTC,CASSLGGSFKGETQYF,few,NA,TRBJ2-5,TRBV4-2
TGTGCCAGCAGCTTAGTGGGACGGGACAGGGGGTCAACTAACTATGGCTACACCTTC,CASSLVGRDRGSTNYGYTF,NA,TRBD1,TRBJ1-2,TRBV7-9
TGTGCCAGCTCATCGAGCTCCTACGAGCAGTACTTC,CASSSSSYEQYF,few,NA,TRBJ2-7,TRBV18
TGTGCCAGCTCACCACGGGGGGTGAATGAGCAGTTCTTC,CASSPRGVNEQFF,NA,NA,TRBJ2-1,TRBV18
TGTGCCACCAGCAAGGGAGGGTACCGGGATGAAAAACTGTTTTTT,CATSKGGYRDEKLFF,NA,NA,TRBJ1-4,TRBV15
TGTGCCAGCAGTGATGCAGGGGCCGGCACTGAAGCTTTCTTT,CASSDAGAGTEAFF,NA,NA,TRBJ1-1,TRBV2